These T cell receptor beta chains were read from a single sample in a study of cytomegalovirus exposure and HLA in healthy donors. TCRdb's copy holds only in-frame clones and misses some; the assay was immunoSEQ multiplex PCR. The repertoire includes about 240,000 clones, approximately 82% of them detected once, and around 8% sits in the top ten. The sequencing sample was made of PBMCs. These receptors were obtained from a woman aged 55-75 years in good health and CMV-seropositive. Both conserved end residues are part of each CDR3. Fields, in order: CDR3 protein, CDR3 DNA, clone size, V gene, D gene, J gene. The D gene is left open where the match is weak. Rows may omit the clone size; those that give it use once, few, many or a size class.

CASRVLADQPQHF,TGTGCCAGCAGGGTGCTGGCAGATCAGCCCCAGCATTTT,once,TRBV6-1,-,TRBJ1-5
CASSQATSSNNEQFF,TGTGCCAGCAGCCAAGCGACTAGCAGTAACAATGAGCAGTTCTTC,-,TRBV4-2,TRBD2,TRBJ2-1
CASSPGTTYEQYF,TGTGCCAGTAGTCCCGGGACTACCTACGAGCAGTACTTC,-,TRBV19,TRBD2,TRBJ2-7
CASSISSGVNQPQHF,TGTGCCAGTAGTATAAGTTCGGGTGTCAATCAGCCCCAGCATTTT,-,TRBV19,-,TRBJ1-5
CASRRGQGNLYEQYF,TGTGCCAGCAGGAGGGGACAGGGAAACCTCTACGAGCAGTACTTC,-,TRBV27,TRBD1,TRBJ2-7
CASSDRGRREKLFF,TGTGCCAGCAGTGACAGGGGCCGACGTGAAAAACTGTTTTTT,-,TRBV6-1,-,TRBJ1-4
CATSRDAGGGDTQYF,TGTGCCACCAGCAGAGATGCGGGAGGAGGGGATACGCAGTATTTT,-,TRBV15,TRBD2,TRBJ2-3
CASSLSRLAPTNTGELFF,TGTGCCAGCAGTTTATCACGACTAGCCCCAACAAACACCGGGGAGCTGTTTTTT,-,TRBV27,TRBD2,TRBJ2-2
CATSRDPGKSSGNTIYF,TGTGCCACCAGCAGAGATCCTGGCAAAAGCTCTGGAAACACCATATATTTT,few,TRBV15,-,TRBJ1-3
CASSLGGTSGHSSTDTQYF,TGCGCCAGCAGCTTGGGAGGGACTAGCGGCCACTCTAGCACAGATACGCAGTATTTT,-,TRBV5-1,TRBD2,TRBJ2-3
CASRGVNTGELFF,TGTGCCAGCAGGGGCGTAAACACCGGGGAGCTGTTTTTT,few,TRBV5-4,-,TRBJ2-2
CASSFTGTGNYEQYF,TGTGCCAGCAGTTTCACCGGGACAGGGAACTACGAGCAGTACTTC,many,TRBV27,TRBD1,TRBJ2-7
CASSPLGTRGGELFF,TGTGCCAGCAGCCCCCTCGGGACGCGGGGCGGGGAGCTGTTTTTT,-,TRBV14,-,TRBJ2-2
CASSLVVASTDTQYF,TGCGCCAGCAGCTTGGTTGTAGCTAGCACAGATACGCAGTATTTT,-,TRBV5-1,-,TRBJ2-3
CASSLGGSAVRETQYF,TGTGCCAGCAGCTTGGGAGGTTCCGCGGTAAGGGAGACCCAGTACTTC,once,TRBV5-4,-,TRBJ2-5
CASSGHSLTGELFF,TGTGCCAGCAGCGGACACAGCCTCACCGGGGAGCTGTTTTTT,-,TRBV25-1,-,TRBJ2-2
CASSSRVYEQYF,TGTGCCAGCAGCTCCAGGGTTTACGAGCAGTACTTC,-,TRBV5-5,-,TRBJ2-7
CASSLLRQGDTGELFF,TGTGCCAGCAGCTTACTTAGACAGGGGGACACCGGGGAGCTGTTTTTT,-,TRBV7-9,TRBD1,TRBJ2-2
CASSPGLAGVEQFF,TGTGCCAGCAGCCCGGGACTAGCGGGGGTTGAGCAGTTCTTC,once,TRBV9,TRBD2,TRBJ2-1
CASTSGSITEAFF,TGTGCCAGCACCTCCGGGTCGATCACTGAAGCTTTCTTT,once,TRBV7-9,-,TRBJ1-1
CASSLAVTGNEQFF,TGCGCCAGCAGCTTGGCCGTGACAGGGAATGAGCAGTTCTTC,-,TRBV5-1,TRBD1,TRBJ2-1
CASTPSGSWSYEQYF,TGTGCCAGCACCCCTAGCGGGAGTTGGTCCTACGAGCAGTACTTC,-,TRBV7-9,TRBD2,TRBJ2-7
CASSPWAKNTEAFF,TGTGCCAGCAGTCCCTGGGCCAAGAACACTGAAGCTTTCTTT,-,TRBV27,-,TRBJ1-1
CASSKYPGVNEQYF,TGTGCCAGCAGCAAATATCCGGGAGTAAACGAGCAGTACTTC,-,TRBV21-1,-,TRBJ2-7
CASRGVGYGYTF,TGTGCCAGCCGAGGAGTCGGCTATGGCTACACCTTC,few,TRBV27,-,TRBJ1-2
CASKPTGLDTEAFF,TGTGCCAGCAAGCCAACAGGGTTGGACACTGAAGCTTTCTTT,once,TRBV2,-,TRBJ1-1
CASSPGLAGGRGQETQYF,TGCGCCAGCAGCCCAGGACTAGCGGGAGGCCGAGGGCAAGAGACCCAGTACTTC,-,TRBV4-1,TRBD2,TRBJ2-5
CASSESPRGTGELFF,TGTGCCAGCAGTGAGTCCCCCCGGGGTACCGGGGAGCTGTTTTTT,-,TRBV2,-,TRBJ2-2
CASSVSPGGQETQYF,TGTGCCAGCAGTGTCAGTCCGGGAGGGCAAGAGACCCAGTACTTC,-,TRBV2,TRBD2,TRBJ2-5
CASSLASGTDTQYF,TGCGCCAGCAGCTTGGCTTCCGGGACAGATACGCAGTATTTT,once,TRBV5-1,-,TRBJ2-3
CASSLGPGGSYEQYF,TGCGCCAGCAGCTTGGGACCGGGAGGGTCCTACGAGCAGTACTTC,-,TRBV5-1,TRBD2,TRBJ2-7
CASSGRADTQYF,TGCGCCAGCAGCGGGAGGGCAGATACGCAGTATTTT,-,TRBV4-1,TRBD2,TRBJ2-3
CAISERDTRLNEQFF,TGTGCCATCAGTGAGAGGGACACGAGGCTCAATGAGCAGTTCTTC,-,TRBV10-3,-,TRBJ2-1
CASSRMLGGETQYF,TGTGCCAGCAGCCGAATGCTAGGGGGAGAGACCCAGTACTTC,few,TRBV6-5,-,TRBJ2-5
CASSLGTRYEQYF,TGTGCCAGCAGCTTAGGGACACGGTACGAGCAGTACTTC,-,TRBV7-2,-,TRBJ2-7
CASSLDQPSGRLRETQYF,TGTGCCAGCAGCTTAGATCAGCCTAGCGGGAGGCTGCGAGAGACCCAGTACTTC,-,TRBV11-2,TRBD2,TRBJ2-5
CASRDRGGQPQHF,TGTGCCAGCCGGGACAGGGGAGGTCAGCCCCAGCATTTT,-,TRBV6-5,TRBD1,TRBJ1-5
CAISGRVSGNTIYF,TGTGCCATCAGTGGCAGGGTCTCTGGAAACACCATATATTTT,-,TRBV10-3,-,TRBJ1-3
CASSARGRASEYNEQFF,TGTGCCAGCAGCGCGAGGGGGAGGGCTAGCGAATACAATGAGCAGTTCTTC,-,TRBV7-3,-,TRBJ2-1
CSVSTALHNTQYF,TGCAGCGTGTCGACGGCACTACACAATACGCAGTATTTT,-,TRBV29-1,-,TRBJ2-3
CASSKGVSGSYEQYF,TGTGCCAGCAGCAAAGGAGTTAGCGGGAGCTACGAGCAGTACTTC,-,TRBV21-1,-,TRBJ2-7
CASSEGLPNTGELFF,TGCGCCAGCAGCGAGGGACTACCGAACACCGGGGAGCTGTTTTTT,few,TRBV5-1,TRBD2,TRBJ2-2
CASSRAGFTDTQYF,TGTGCCAGCAGCCGAGCGGGGTTCACAGATACGCAGTATTTT,-,TRBV6-6,TRBD2,TRBJ2-3
CASSFRSSGGTDTQYF,TGTGCCAGCAGCTTCCGGAGTAGCGGGGGGACAGATACGCAGTATTTT,-,TRBV9,TRBD2,TRBJ2-3
CASSSLQGAQETQYF,TGCGCCAGCAGCTCGTTACAGGGGGCCCAAGAGACCCAGTACTTC,once,TRBV5-1,TRBD1,TRBJ2-5
CASSLQGGEAFF,TGCGCCAGCAGCTTGCAGGGCGGTGAAGCTTTCTTT,-,TRBV5-1,-,TRBJ1-1